In this sample, the clone carrying this T cell receptor (beta chain) turned up a few times. These data come from a study of T-cell memory formation after mild COVID-19. Researchers used 5'RACE with constant-segment primers to make TCR alpha and TCR beta cDNA libraries that carry sample barcodes and UMIs. TCRdb re-called the 5' RACE reads through MiXCR, storing one row per CDR3 protein. The sample has about 210,000 distinct CDR3 sequences, 10% seen once. This clonotype was sampled from a man between 18 and 29 years old who had mild COVID-19 (a few samples of this study predate the infection). Cell type and time point are not known. The sample comprised PBMCs or a T cell subset sorted from them (not recorded which).

The CDR3 coding sequence is TGTGCCAGCAGTTTTAACCCAGGGGATACGCAGTATTTT. Translation: CASSFNPGDTQYF. The V and J genes are TRBV7-3 and TRBJ2-3, with a possible D match to TRBD1 (5 bases). The V end was cut by 6 bases, the J end by 6 bases, with 13 bases between. Per the germline V gene, CDR1 is SGHTA and CDR2 is FQGTGA. CDR3 length: 13 amino acids.